This TCR beta chain was found in a study of CD8 T cells in ankylosing spondylitis. Points from the study as a whole: Typical of ankylosing spondylitis blood, it appeared, was a TCR beta motif of eight highly homologous variants. Researchers reportedly found disease-linked clones significantly enriched in matched ankylosing spondylitis synovial fluid.

This clonotype was observed many times. Its antigen remains unknown. Each TCR beta library was made by quantitative 5'-RACE that incorporated molecular barcodes. TCRdb reprocessed the 5' RACE reads with MiXCR, giving one entry per CDR3 protein. The data show some 350,000 distinct CDR3 sequences, about 15% seen once. V gave up 1 base and J gave up 7 bases, with 7 bases separating them. The CDR3 extends over 12 amino acids. CDR1 is SEHNR and CDR2 is FQNEAQ in the germline V gene (reference sequence). The sample was blood, either unsorted or a sorted T cell fraction (not recorded which). The source is a male donor with ankylosing spondylitis or in good health (not recorded which). This sequence joins TRBV7-9 and TRBJ1-2; D uncertain. CDR3 bases: TGTGCCAGCAGCTTAGGAACTCCTGGCTACACCTTC. Protein sequence: CASSLGTPGYTF.